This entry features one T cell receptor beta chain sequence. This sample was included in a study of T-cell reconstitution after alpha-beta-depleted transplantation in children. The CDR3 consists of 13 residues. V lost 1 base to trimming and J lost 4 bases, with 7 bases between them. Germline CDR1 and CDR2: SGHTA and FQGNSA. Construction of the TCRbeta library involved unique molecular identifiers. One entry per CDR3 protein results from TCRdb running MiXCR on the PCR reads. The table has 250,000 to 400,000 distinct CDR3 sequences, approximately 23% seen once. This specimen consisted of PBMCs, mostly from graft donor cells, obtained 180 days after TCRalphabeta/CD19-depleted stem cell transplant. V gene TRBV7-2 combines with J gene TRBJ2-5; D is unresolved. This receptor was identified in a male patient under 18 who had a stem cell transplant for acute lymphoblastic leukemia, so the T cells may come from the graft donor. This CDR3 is CASSLGLLETQYF. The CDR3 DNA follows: TGTGCCAGCAGCTTAGGGCTCTTAGAGACCCAGTACTTC.